This T cell receptor beta chain was captured in a study of T cell repertoires in cytomegalovirus infection. Comments on this clonotype: Its antigen is unknown.

From germline, CDR1 is MNHEY and CDR2 SMNVEV (reference sequence). CDR3 length: 14 residues. V dropped 2 bases and J dropped 7; count of bases not matched to a gene: 4. TCRdb reprocessed the reads with MiXCR, giving one entry per CDR3 protein. The data show approximately 1,000,000 distinct CDR3 sequences, with 31% seen just once and around 15% held by the top ten. The rearrangement joins TRBV27 to TRBJ2-2, with TRBD1 identical over 7 bases. This TCR came from a human donor in good health (CMV status not recorded). Some clones in this sample may be carry-over from other donors' samples. This material consisted of cultured CD8+ T cells from PBMCs, taken from culture after CMV antigen stimulation. For the CDR3, the DNA is TGTGCCAGCAGTTTAGGACCAGGGGGCGGGGAGCTGTTTTTT. It specifies CASSLGPGGGELFF.